This entry concerns a single TCR beta chain. The method was immunoSEQ multiplex PCR; TCRdb's version includes in-frame clones alone and lacks a portion of them. The repertoire holds about 550,000 clones, with around 95% as singletons. The data stem from a study of shared clonotypes between healthy human individuals. The CDR3 covers 16 residues. With V trimmed by 5 bases and J by 4 bases, 11 bases remained unmatched. The V gene's germline CDR1 is LGHNA and CDR2 YNFKEQ. Cells designated naive CD8 were CD45RO-negative and were positively selected for CCR7, with terminally differentiated effector memory CD45RA+ cells excluded.

V gene TRBV4-2 combines with J gene TRBJ2-7, with 10 bases that match TRBD2. The TCR sequence derives from a woman under 40 in good health. Sequences were obtained from naive CD8+ T cells sorted from blood. CDR3 nucleotide sequence: TGTGCCAGCAGCTCTATCGGGGAGCGGGAGGGTTACGAGCAGTACTTC. Translated, it gives CASSSIGEREGYEQYF.